Below, 8 T cell receptor beta chains from the same sample are listed, as sequenced in a study of beta chain features in type 1 diabetes. TCRB transcripts that were expressed got sequenced, as all of the isolated RNA had been reverse transcribed. Data came from immunoSEQ multiplex PCR; TCRdb stores just in-frame clones and leaves some out. This table has some 44,000 clones, roughly 50% appearing once. Sequenced input: stem cell memory CD4+ T cells from blood. The receptor source for this set is a woman in her twenties or thirties in good health.

V gene TRBV19 combines with J gene TRBJ1-2; unclear D gene. V was cut by 7 bases and J by 7 bases, with 16 bases left in between. The germline V gene has CDR1 LNHDA and CDR2 SQIVND (reference sequence). The CDR3 is made up of 13 amino acids. The CDR3 bases are TGTGCCAGTAACGAGGCGGGGAATCTTGGCTACACCTTC. This sequence encodes CASNEAGNLGYTF.

V gene TRBV5-1 combines with J gene TRBJ2-2, with 11 nucleotides matching TRBD1. Germline CDR1 and CDR2: SGHRS and YFSETQ. The ends lost 2 bases at V and 4 bases at J; junction bases unmatched: 1. CDR3 length: 15 amino acids. The CDR3: CASSLGTGGTGELFF. In nucleotides, the CDR3 is TGCGCCAGCAGCTTAGGGACAGGGGGCACCGGGGAGCTGTTTTTT.

This clone was seen only a few times. The chain combines TRBV30 with TRBJ2-5, with 7 bases fitting TRBD1. Germline V lookup: CDR1 GTSNPN, CDR2 SVGIG (reference sequence). The J segment lost 5 bases and the V segment lost 4 bases, leaving 7 bases of the junction unmatched. CDR3 length: 13 amino acids. The DNA of the CDR3 is TGTGCCTGGAATCCCCGAGGGGGCGAGACCCAGTACTTC. Encoded protein: CAWNPRGGETQYF. Complete variable domain (other parts from reference TRBV30 and TRBJ2-5): SQTIHQWPATLVQPVGSPLSLECTVEGTSNPNLYWYRQAAGRGLQLLFYSVGIGQISSEVPQNLSASRPQDRQFILSSKKLLLSDSGFYLCAWNPRGGETQYFGPGTRLLVL.

The chain uses TRBV27 and TRBJ2-3, with D possibly TRBD1 on 6 matching bases. Deletions cut 4 bases from V and 0 bases from J, with 8 bases between. Germline assignment: CDR1 MNHEY and CDR2 SMNVEV (reference sequence). The length of the CDR3 is 14 residues. The CDR3 loop reads CASSWGRSTDTQYF. Written as DNA, the CDR3 is TGTGCCAGCAGTTGGGGGCGTAGCACAGATACGCAGTATTTT.

The CDR3 region is CASSVGAEGATGYTF. The CDR3 region has the DNA TGTGCCAGCAGCGTAGGGGCTGAAGGTGCCACTGGCTACACCTTC. V gene TRBV9 combines with J gene TRBJ1-2; D not certain. The V and J ends lost 0 bases and 7 bases respectively, with 16 bases between them. CDR1 and CDR2 (germline): SGDLS, YYNGEE. The CDR3 has 15 residues. The variable domain in full, completed from reference TRBV9 and TRBJ1-2, reads DSGVTQTPKHLITATGQRVTLRCSPRSGDLSVYWYQQSLDQGLQFLIQYYNGEERAKGNILERFSAQQFPDLHSELNLSSLELGDSALYFCASSVGAEGATGYTFGSGTRLTVV.

V and J are TRBV5-1 and TRBJ2-7; no definite D call. Trimming removed 3 bases at V and 2 bases at J, with 9 bases between. This CDR3 has 13 residues. Germline V gene data show CDR1 as SGHRS and CDR2 as YFSETQ. The DNA for the CDR3 is TGCGCCAGCAGCTACCTAGAGACCTACGAGCAGTACTTC. Translating it yields CASSYLETYEQYF.

V and J are TRBV6-5 and TRBJ2-7; TRBD2 agrees at 7 bases. Germline V gene data show CDR1 as MNHEY and CDR2 as SVGAGI. The trim removed 3 bases at V and 0 bases at J, leaving 8 bases unmatched. This CDR3 is 16 amino acids long. CDR3 sequence: CASSYERGINSYEQYF. The CDR3 DNA reads TGTGCCAGCAGTTATGAGCGGGGAATAAACTCCTACGAGCAGTACTTC.

This clone was recorded a few times. The chain uses TRBV2 and TRBJ2-1; no clear D. The germline gives CDR1 SNHLY, CDR2 FYNNEI. The CDR3 length is 13 residues. V lost 2 bases to trimming and J lost 4 bases, with 6 bases between them. In nucleotides, the CDR3 is TGTGCCAGCAGTGAAAGCATATACAATGAGCAGTTCTTC. Translating gives CASSESIYNEQFF.